This T cell receptor (beta chain) is drawn from a study of shared clonotypes between healthy human individuals. Data came from immunoSEQ multiplex PCR; TCRdb stores just in-frame clones and leaves some out. The table records about 2 million clones, around 95% of them present only once. V gave up 0 bases and J gave up 4 bases, with 13 bases separating them. This CDR3 has 15 residues. CDR1 and CDR2 from the germline V gene are LNHDA and SQIVND (reference sequence). The rearrangement links TRBV19 to TRBJ2-7; D possibly corresponds to TRBD2 (7 bases). The sequence derives from a man between 18 and 35 years old in good health. The sample was naive CD4+ T cells sorted from blood. Subset in this sample: CD45RA+ positively selected. For the CDR3, the DNA is TGTGCCAGTAGTATAGATGCGGGGGCGGATTACGAGCAGTACTTC. Translated, it gives CASSIDAGADYEQYF.